The clone carrying this T cell receptor beta chain was recorded a few times. Antigen: not known. This sample is drawn from a study of T cell repertoires in cytomegalovirus infection. For the study at large: CMV infection and matching HLA type were both indicated by public TCR beta signatures. Study conclusions and caveats: Totalled public TCR beta family frequency picked out people who carried CMV plus the relevant HLA. The ex vivo response showed dominance by HLA-C-restricted CMV-specific TCR beta clonotypes.

The V and J ends lost 8 bases and 5 bases respectively, with 19 bases between them. This CDR3 has 15 amino acids. A single record per CDR3 protein comes from TCRdb applying MiXCR to the reads. Of 600,000 to 800,000 distinct CDR3 sequences in the sample, roughly 26% were seen once. This chain links TRBV12-3 or TRBV12-4 with TRBJ2-1; the D call may be TRBD1 or TRBD2 (5 bases each). The material sequenced was CD8+ T cells from PBMCs. This TCR was sampled from a human donor in good health (CMV status not recorded). Some clones in this sample may be carry-over from other donors' samples. The CDR3 is CASRSDGAKNNEQFF. The CDR3, as DNA: TGTGCCAGCCGCTCGGACGGGGCCAAAAACAATGAGCAGTTCTTC.